This TCR beta chain was captured by sequencing in a study of cytomegalovirus exposure and HLA in healthy donors. Details on this clone: Its antigen is currently unknown.

Study-level findings and limits: Across donors, most TCRs were seen rarely, yet some public ones were widespread.

60 Vbeta and 13 Jbeta primers were used in PCR. The protocol was immunoSEQ multiplex PCR, while the TCRdb copy is restricted to in-frame clones and leaves out a portion. Among about 250,000 clones listed, approximately 70% were seen once. Germline values: CDR1 LNHDA, CDR2 SQIVND (reference sequence). The CDR3 totals 13 residues. Trimming stripped 11 bases from V and 5 bases from J, with 15 bases between. The chain recombines TRBV19 with TRBJ2-2, with a weak D call TRBD2 (6 bases). Sequenced sample: PBMCs. The receptor's source is a female donor in good health and CMV-seronegative. CDR3 residues: CAGSRAGTGELFF. CDR3 sequence (DNA): TGTGCCGGCAGCCGGGCGGGAACCGGGGAGCTGTTTTTT.